This T cell receptor (beta chain) was identified in a study of blood T cell repertoires in COVID-19. The V segment lost 1 base and the J segment 7 bases; nucleotides outside the gene matches: 4. This CDR3 is built from 14 residues. Germline values: CDR1 SEHNR, CDR2 FQNEAQ (reference sequence). As processed by the authors: Reference gene primer amplification in the assay estimated nucleated cell counts. The repertoire was sequenced with immunoSEQ multiplex PCR; TCRdb's copy has only in-frame clones and lacks some. V, J and clone size are those of that table, while D and trimming were read from the DNA. The sample includes about 230,000 clones, 83% of them seen just once.

The clonotype originates from a young woman with COVID-19, enrolled during active disease. This chain joins TRBV7-9 and TRBJ1-2; 9 positions agree with TRBD1. Source material: peripheral blood. This chain's CDR3 is CASSLEWGQGGYTF. In DNA, the CDR3 is TGTGCCAGCAGCTTAGAATGGGGACAGGGTGGCTACACCTTC.